This TCR beta chain was recovered during a study of T-cell reconstitution after alpha-beta-depleted transplantation in children. The TCRbeta library incorporated unique molecular identifiers. TCRdb itself ran the PCR reads through MiXCR, one entry per CDR3 protein. The sample has approximately 240,000 distinct CDR3 sequences, 9.7% seen once; the top ten hold 5% to 5.5%. The CDR3 consists of 16 residues. The V gene lost 0 bases and the J gene lost 9 bases, with 15 bases spanning the gap. Per the germline V gene, CDR1 is SEHNR and CDR2 is FQNEAQ (reference sequence). This clonotype was observed a few times.

The TCR comes from a human donor who donated a stem cell graft to a child with SCID. The V call is TRBV7-9, the J call TRBJ1-6; maybe TRBD1 (5 bases). This specimen was PBMCs from the stem cell graft donor, taken from the stem cell graft. Here the CDR3 reads CASSLAGEGTGSPLHF. As DNA, the CDR3 is TGTGCCAGCAGCTTAGCGGGAGAGGGGACGGGTTCACCCCTCCACTTT. The entire variable domain, with the rest obtained from reference TRBV7-9 and TRBJ1-6, is as follows: DTGVSQNPRHKITKRGQNVTFRCDPISEHNRLYWYRQTLGQGPEFLTYFQNEAQLEKSRLLSDRFSAERPKGSFSTLEIQRTEQGDSAMYLCASSLAGEGTGSPLHFGNGTRLTVT.